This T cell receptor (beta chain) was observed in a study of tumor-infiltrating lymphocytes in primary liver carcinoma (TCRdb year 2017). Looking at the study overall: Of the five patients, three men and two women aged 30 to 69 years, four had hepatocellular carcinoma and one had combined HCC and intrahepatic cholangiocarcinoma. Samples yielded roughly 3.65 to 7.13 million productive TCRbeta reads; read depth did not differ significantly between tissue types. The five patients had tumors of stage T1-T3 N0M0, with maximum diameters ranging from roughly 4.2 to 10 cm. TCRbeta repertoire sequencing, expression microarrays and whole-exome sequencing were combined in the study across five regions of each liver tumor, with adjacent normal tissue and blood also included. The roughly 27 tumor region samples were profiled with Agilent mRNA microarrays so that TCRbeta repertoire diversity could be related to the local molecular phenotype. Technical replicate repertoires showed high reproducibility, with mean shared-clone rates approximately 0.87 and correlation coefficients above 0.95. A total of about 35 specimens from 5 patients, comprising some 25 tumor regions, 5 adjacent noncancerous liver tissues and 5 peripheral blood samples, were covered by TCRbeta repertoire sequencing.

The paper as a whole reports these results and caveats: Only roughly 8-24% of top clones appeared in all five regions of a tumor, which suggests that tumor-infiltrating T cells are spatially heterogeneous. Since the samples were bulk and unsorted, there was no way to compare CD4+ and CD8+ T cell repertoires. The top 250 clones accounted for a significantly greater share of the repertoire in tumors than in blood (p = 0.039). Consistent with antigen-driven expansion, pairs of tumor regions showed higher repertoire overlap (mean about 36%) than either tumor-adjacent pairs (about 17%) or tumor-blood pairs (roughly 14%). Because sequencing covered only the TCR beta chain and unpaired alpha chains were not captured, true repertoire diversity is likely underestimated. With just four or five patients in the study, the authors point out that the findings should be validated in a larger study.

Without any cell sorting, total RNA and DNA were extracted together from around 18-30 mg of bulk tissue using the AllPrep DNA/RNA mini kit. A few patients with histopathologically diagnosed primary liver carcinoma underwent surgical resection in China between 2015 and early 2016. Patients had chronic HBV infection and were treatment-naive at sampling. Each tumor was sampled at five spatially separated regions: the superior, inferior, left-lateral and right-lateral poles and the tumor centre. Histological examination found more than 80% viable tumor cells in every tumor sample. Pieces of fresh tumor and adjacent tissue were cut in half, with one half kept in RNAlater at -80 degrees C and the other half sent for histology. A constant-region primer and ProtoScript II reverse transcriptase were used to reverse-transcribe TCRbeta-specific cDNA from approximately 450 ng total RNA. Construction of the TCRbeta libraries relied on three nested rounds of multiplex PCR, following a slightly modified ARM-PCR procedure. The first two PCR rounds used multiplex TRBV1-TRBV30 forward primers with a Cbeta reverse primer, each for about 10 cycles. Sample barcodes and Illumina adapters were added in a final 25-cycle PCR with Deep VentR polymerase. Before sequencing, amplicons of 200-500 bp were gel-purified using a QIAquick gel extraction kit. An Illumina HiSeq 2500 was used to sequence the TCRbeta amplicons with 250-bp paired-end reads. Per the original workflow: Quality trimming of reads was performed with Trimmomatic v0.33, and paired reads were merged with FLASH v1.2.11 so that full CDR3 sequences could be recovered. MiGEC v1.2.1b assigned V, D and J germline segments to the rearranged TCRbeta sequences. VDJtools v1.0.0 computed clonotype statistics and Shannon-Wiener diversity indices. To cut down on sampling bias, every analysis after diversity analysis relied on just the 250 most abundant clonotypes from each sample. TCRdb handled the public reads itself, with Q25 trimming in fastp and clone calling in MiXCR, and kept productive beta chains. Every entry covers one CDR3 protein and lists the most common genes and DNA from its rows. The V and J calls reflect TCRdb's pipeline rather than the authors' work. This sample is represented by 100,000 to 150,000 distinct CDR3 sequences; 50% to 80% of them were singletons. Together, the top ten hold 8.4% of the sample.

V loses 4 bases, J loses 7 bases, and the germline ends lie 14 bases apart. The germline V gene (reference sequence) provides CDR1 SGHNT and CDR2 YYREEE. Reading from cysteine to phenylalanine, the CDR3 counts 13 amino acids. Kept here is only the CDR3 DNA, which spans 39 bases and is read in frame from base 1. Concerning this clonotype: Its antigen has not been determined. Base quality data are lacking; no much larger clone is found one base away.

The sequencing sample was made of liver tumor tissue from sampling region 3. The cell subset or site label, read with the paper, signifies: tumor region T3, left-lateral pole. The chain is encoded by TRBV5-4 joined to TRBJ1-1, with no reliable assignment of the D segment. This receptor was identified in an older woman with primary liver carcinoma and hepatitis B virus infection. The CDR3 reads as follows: CASSPLGRLEAFF. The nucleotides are TGTGCCAGCAGCCCCTTAGGACGTCTTGAAGCTTTCTTT. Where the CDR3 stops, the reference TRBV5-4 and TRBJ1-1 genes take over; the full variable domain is ETGVTQSPTHLIKTRGQQVTLRCSSQSGHNTVSWYQQALGQGPQFIFQYYREEENGRGNFPPRFSGLQFPNYSSELNVNALELDDSALYLCASSPLGRLEAFFGQGTRLTVV.